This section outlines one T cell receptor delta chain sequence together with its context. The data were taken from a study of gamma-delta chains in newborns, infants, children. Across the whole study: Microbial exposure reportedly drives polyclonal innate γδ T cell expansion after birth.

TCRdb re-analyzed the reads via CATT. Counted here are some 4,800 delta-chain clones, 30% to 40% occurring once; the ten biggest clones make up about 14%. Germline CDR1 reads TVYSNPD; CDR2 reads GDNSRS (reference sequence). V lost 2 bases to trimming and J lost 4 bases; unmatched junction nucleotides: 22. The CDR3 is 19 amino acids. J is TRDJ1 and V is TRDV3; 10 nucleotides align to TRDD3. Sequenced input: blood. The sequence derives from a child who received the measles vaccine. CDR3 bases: TGTGCCTTTGCAAAGGGGTTCCTACCCGGGGGATACGGTGGCGATAAACTCATCTTT. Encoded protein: CAFAKGFLPGGYGGDKLIF.